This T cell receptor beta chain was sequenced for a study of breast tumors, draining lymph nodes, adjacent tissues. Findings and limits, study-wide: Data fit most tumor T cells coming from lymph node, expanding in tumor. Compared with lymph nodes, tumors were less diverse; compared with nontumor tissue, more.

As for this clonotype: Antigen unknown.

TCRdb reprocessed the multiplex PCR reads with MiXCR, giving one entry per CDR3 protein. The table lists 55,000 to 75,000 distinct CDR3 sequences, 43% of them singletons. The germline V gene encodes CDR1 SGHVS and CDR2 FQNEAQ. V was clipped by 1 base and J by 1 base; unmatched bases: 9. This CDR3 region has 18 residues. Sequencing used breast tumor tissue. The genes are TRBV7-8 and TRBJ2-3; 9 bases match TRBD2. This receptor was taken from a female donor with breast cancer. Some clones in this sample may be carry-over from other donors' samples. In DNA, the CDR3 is TGTGCCAGCAGCTTAGGAGTAGCGGGGGATGAGGGCACAGATACGCAGTATTTT. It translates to CASSLGVAGDEGTDTQYF.